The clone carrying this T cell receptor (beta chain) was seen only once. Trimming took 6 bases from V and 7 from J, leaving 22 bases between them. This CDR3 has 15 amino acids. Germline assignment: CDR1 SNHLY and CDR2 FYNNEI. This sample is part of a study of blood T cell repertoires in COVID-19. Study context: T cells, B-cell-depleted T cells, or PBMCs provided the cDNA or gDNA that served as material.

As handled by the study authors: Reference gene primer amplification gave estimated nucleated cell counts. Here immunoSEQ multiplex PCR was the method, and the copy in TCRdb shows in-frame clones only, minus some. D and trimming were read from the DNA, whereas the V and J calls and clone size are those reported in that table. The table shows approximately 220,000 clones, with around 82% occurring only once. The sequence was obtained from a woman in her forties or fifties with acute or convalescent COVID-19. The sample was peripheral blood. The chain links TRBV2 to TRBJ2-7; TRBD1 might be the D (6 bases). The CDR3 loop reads CASRLRQVFLGEQYF. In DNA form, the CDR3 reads TGTGCCAGCAGACTCCGACAGGTATTCCTGGGGGAGCAGTACTTC.